Each of the 32 T cell receptor beta chains below was sequenced from the same sample in a study of T cell responses to AZD1222 COVID-19 vaccine. The table came from immunoSEQ multiplex PCR; TCRdb's copy has only in-frame clones and leaves some out. The sample holds approximately 150,000 clones, about 89% seen once. The sequencing used peripheral blood, collected 28 days after the second AZD1222 dose. The receptor set was obtained from an adult who received the AZD1222 COVID-19 vaccine.

This chain joins TRBV6-1 and TRBJ1-2, with D unresolved. CDR1 MNHNS and CDR2 SASEGT come from the germline V gene. CDR3 length: 13 amino acids. Trimming removed 3 bases at V and 5 bases at J, with 10 bases between. This chain's CDR3 is CASSEVGLYGYTF. The CDR3 DNA reads TGTGCCAGCAGTGAGGTAGGGCTATATGGCTACACCTTC.

V gene TRBV7-2 combines with J gene TRBJ1-2, with unresolved D. Between the trimmed V and J ends, which lost 1 base and 1 base, there was a span of 7 bases. Germline V gene data show CDR1 as SGHTA and CDR2 as FQGNSA. The CDR3 spans 14 residues. The CDR3 region has the DNA TGTGCCAGCAGCTTAGGGGTGGTTAACTATGGCTACACCTTC. The encoded protein is CASSLGVVNYGYTF. The variable domain in full, with the rest retrieved from reference TRBV7-2 and TRBJ1-2, is GAGVSQSPSNKVTEKGKDVELRCDPISGHTALYWYRQSLGQGLEFLIYFQGNSAPDKSGLPSDRFSAERTGGSVSTLTIQRTQQEDSAVYLCASSLGVVNYGYTFGSGTRLTVV.

V and J are TRBV7-9 and TRBJ2-3, with 7 positions matching TRBD2. Germline V gene sequence: CDR1 SEHNR, CDR2 FQNEAQ (reference sequence). With 2 bases clipped from V and 0 bases from J, the junction kept 5 bases outside the gene matches. This CDR3 contains 16 residues. CDR3: CASSLTGGRSTDTQYF. The CDR3 bases are TGTGCCAGCAGCTTAACGGGGGGACGGAGCACAGATACGCAGTATTTT.

This chain connects TRBV27 to TRBJ2-3; TRBD1 or TRBD2 may be the D gene (5 bases each). The CDR3 runs 17 residues. Germline values: CDR1 MNHEY, CDR2 SMNVEV (reference sequence). V was shortened by 0 bases and J by 1 base, with 14 bases between the two germline ends. CDR3 bases: TGTGCCAGCAGTTTATCCTCCCGTCTGGGGGGCACAGATACGCAGTATTTT. Its protein is CASSLSSRLGGTDTQYF.

This chain uses TRBV2 with TRBJ1-3; tentatively, D is TRBD1 (6 bases). This CDR3 is 21 amino acids long. The V end was cut by 4 bases, the J end by 2 bases, with 30 bases between. The germline V gene encodes CDR1 SNHLY and CDR2 FYNNEI. The DNA of the CDR3 is TGTGCCAGCAGTGGAGGGCCGAGAGGGGGTGTAAGGGAAAAGGCTGGAAACACCATATATTTT. This encodes CASSGGPRGGVREKAGNTIYF.

The rearrangement uses TRBV30 and TRBJ1-6; TRBD1 is a possible D gene (5 bases). V dropped 1 base and J dropped 4 bases, with 8 bases sitting between them. The CDR3 is 14 amino acids. Germline assignment: CDR1 GTSNPN and CDR2 SVGIG (reference sequence). CDR3: CAWSAQAYNSPLHF. The CDR3 region has the DNA TGTGCCTGGAGTGCACAGGCGTATAATTCACCCCTCCACTTT.

CDR3 bases: TGTGCCAGCTCGCCCTACAGGGGACAGAACACTGAAGCTTTCTTT. It encodes CASSPYRGQNTEAFF. The J gene is TRBJ1-1, the V gene TRBV18, with TRBD1 matching over 7 bases. The CDR3 loop spans 15 amino acids. Germline V gives CDR1 KGHSH, CDR2 LQKENI. The ends lost 6 bases at V and 1 base at J; junction bases unmatched: 8.

The V gene is TRBV15, the J gene TRBJ1-3; D gene ambiguous. Germline loops: CDR1 LNHNV, CDR2 YYDKDF (reference sequence). This CDR3 is built from 16 residues. V was cut by 5 bases and J by 4 bases, with 18 bases left in between. The DNA of the CDR3 is TGTGCCACCAGCGGATTCACATCGCAATTAGGAAACACCATATATTTT. Its translation: CATSGFTSQLGNTIYF.

The chain recombines TRBV25-1 with TRBJ2-2, with TRBD1 as a possible D gene (6 bases). CDR1 and CDR2 (germline): MGHDK, SYGVNS. V was shortened by 11 bases and J by 0 bases, with 10 bases between the two germline ends. This CDR3 region has 13 residues. In DNA form, the CDR3 reads TGTGCCGCGACAGGTCCGAACACCGGGGAGCTGTTTTTT. It specifies CAATGPNTGELFF. The variable domain in full, completed from reference TRBV25-1 and TRBJ2-2, reads EADIYQTPRYLVIGTGKKITLECSQTMGHDKMYWYQQDPGMELHLIHYSYGVNSTEKGDLSSESTVSRIRTEHFPLTLESARPSHTSQYLCAATGPNTGELFFGEGSRLTVL.

This chain links TRBV20-1 with TRBJ1-5; the D gene is possibly TRBD1 (6 bases). CDR3 length equals 15 residues. V lost 3 bases to trimming and J lost 5 bases, with 17 bases between them. CDR1 and CDR2 from the germline V gene are DFQATT and SNEGSKA (reference sequence). The DNA of the CDR3 is TGCAGTGCTAGTGACTACGGGGGCGGTGATCAGCCCCAGCATTTT. Translating it yields CSASDYGGGDQPQHF.

The chain links TRBV25-1 to TRBJ1-6, with D uncertain. The germline CDR1 and CDR2 sequences are MGHDK and SYGVNS. V dropped 3 bases and J dropped 7 bases, with 13 bases sitting between them. This CDR3 has 15 residues. The CDR3 DNA reads as TGTGCCAGCAGTGATAACCTAGTGGGGAATTCACCCCTCCACTTT. It yields the protein CASSDNLVGNSPLHF.

This clone appeared once. The chain has TRBV12-3 or TRBV12-4 and TRBJ1-1; D might be TRBD1 (5 bases). V was trimmed by 2 bases and J by 6 bases, leaving 10 bases between them. The CDR3 consists of 13 residues. CDR3 coding DNA: TGTGCCAGCAGTTTAAGGGGAAACGCTGAAGCTTTCTTT. Residues: CASSLRGNAEAFF.

CDR3 in DNA: TGTGCCAGCAGCTTGGAGATTAACTATGGCTACACCTTC. This gives the protein CASSLEINYGYTF. The chain links TRBV5-4 to TRBJ1-2, with D unclear. The CDR3 extends over 13 amino acids. Germline V CDR1 and CDR2: SGHNT, YYREEE (reference sequence). Trimming cost V 0 bases and J 1 base, with 4 bases left between them. The entire variable domain, with the rest obtained from reference TRBV5-4 and TRBJ1-2, is as follows: ETGVTQSPTHLIKTRGQQVTLRCSSQSGHNTVSWYQQALGQGPQFIFQYYREEENGRGNFPPRFSGLQFPNYSSELNVNALELDDSALYLCASSLEINYGYTFGSGTRLTVV.

This chain connects TRBV19 to TRBJ1-1, with D unclear. This CDR3 is built from 13 residues. The V and J ends lost 3 bases and 1 base respectively, with 6 bases between them. CDR1 and CDR2 (germline): LNHDA, SQIVND (reference sequence). The CDR3 DNA sequence: TGTGCCAGTAGTATCAATGAGAACACTGAAGCTTTCTTT. Translation: CASSINENTEAFF.

The CDR3 reads CASSIGGDTYEQYF. CDR3 coding DNA: TGTGCCAGTAGTATAGGTGGGGATACCTACGAGCAGTACTTC. V is TRBV19 and J is TRBJ2-7; D call uncertain. Trimming stripped 1 base from V and 2 bases from J, with 9 bases between. Looked up from germline, CDR1 is LNHDA and CDR2 is SQIVND (reference sequence). The CDR3 runs 14 residues.

The V and J genes are TRBV5-1 and TRBJ1-2, with a weak D call TRBD1 (5 bases). The CDR3 is made up of 16 amino acids. The V gene lost 4 bases and the J gene lost 6 bases, with 22 bases spanning the gap. The germline V gene has CDR1 SGHRS and CDR2 YFSETQ. The CDR3 bases are TGCGCCAGCAGCCTTTTCGGACAACCCGGCGACGATGGCTACACCTTC. Protein product: CASSLFGQPGDDGYTF.

The chain is built from TRBV24-1 and TRBJ2-6; D assignment may be TRBD1 or TRBD2 (5 bases each). The CDR3 is 16 amino acids. Germline loops: CDR1 KGHDR, CDR2 SFDVKD. V was shortened by 4 bases and J by 4 bases, with 13 bases between the two germline ends. Here the CDR3 reads CATSDSRGGGANVLTF. The CDR3 DNA is TGTGCCACCAGTGACTCGAGGGGCGGCGGGGCCAACGTCCTGACTTTC.

The chain has TRBV5-4 and TRBJ2-7, with a weak D call TRBD2 (7 bases). The CDR3 loop spans 15 amino acids. The germline CDR1 and CDR2 sequences are SGHNT and YYREEE (reference sequence). Trimming cost V 0 bases and J 2 bases, with 12 bases left between them. This chain's CDR3 is CASSLDGGGPYEQYF. As DNA, the CDR3 is TGTGCCAGCAGCTTGGACGGCGGGGGCCCCTACGAGCAGTACTTC.

The rearrangement uses TRBV7-9 and TRBJ2-7, with 10 bases matching TRBD2. The germline V gene encodes CDR1 SEHNR and CDR2 FQNEAQ (reference sequence). With V trimmed by 4 bases and J by 5 bases, 8 bases remained unmatched. The CDR3 consists of 15 residues. The CDR3 DNA is TGTGCCAGCAGCTCCACAAGCGGGAGGGCGCACGAGCAGTACTTC. Its translation is CASSSTSGRAHEQYF.

The chain links TRBV3-1 (or the pseudogene TRBV3-2) to TRBJ1-1; 9 bases align to TRBD1. Germline V lookup: CDR1 LGHDT, CDR2 YNNKEL (reference sequence). The CDR3 runs 13 residues. V shed 5 bases and J 6 bases; nucleotides not matched to a gene: 4. The CDR3 DNA reads TGTGCCAGCAGCGTCCGACAGGGGGCTGAAGCTTTCTTT. It specifies CASSVRQGAEAFF.

The chain links TRBV7-9 to TRBJ2-2; a possible D gene is TRBD1 (6 bases). This CDR3 region has 14 residues. Germline V lookup: CDR1 SEHNR, CDR2 FQNEAQ (reference sequence). V was pared by 3 bases and J by 4 bases, with 9 bases between. The DNA of the CDR3 is TGTGCCAGCAGCTTCATGACAGGCACCGGGGAGCTGTTTTTT. Encoded protein: CASSFMTGTGELFF.

The chain uses TRBV7-2 and TRBJ2-5; unclear D gene. This CDR3 has 15 amino acids. The ends were cut back, 3 bases at V and 5 bases at J, with 16 bases in the middle. CDR1 is SGHTA and CDR2 is FQGNSA in the germline V gene. The CDR3 coding sequence is TGTGCCAGCAGCTTCCCATGGCGGCAGTCGGAGACCCAGTACTTC. Translated, it gives CASSFPWRQSETQYF.

The chain uses TRBV10-3 and TRBJ2-7; no reliable D call. CDR1 and CDR2 from the germline V gene are ENHRY and SYGVKD. CDR3 length: 13 residues. V gave up 0 bases and J gave up 2 bases, with 5 bases separating them. The CDR3 DNA sequence: TGTGCCATCAGTGAGTCGACTCCCTACGAGCAGTACTTC. This encodes CAISESTPYEQYF.

CDR3 loop: CASSAGTPGKPQHF. The CDR3 DNA reads as TGTGCCAGTAGTGCTGGGACACCTGGTAAGCCCCAGCATTTT. V is TRBV19 and J is TRBJ1-5; possibly TRBD1 for D (6 bases). Germline V gene sequence: CDR1 LNHDA, CDR2 SQIVND (reference sequence). The CDR3 length is 14 residues. V dropped 5 bases and J dropped 8 bases, with 16 bases sitting between them.

The CDR3 spells CASSESPGLGAFF. The CDR3 DNA is TGTGCCAGCAGTGAATCTCCGGGTTTGGGAGCTTTCTTT. The chain couples TRBV6-1 to TRBJ1-1; D is unresolved. V dropped 2 bases and J dropped 10 bases, with 14 bases sitting between them. The CDR3 totals 13 residues. Germline assignment: CDR1 MNHNS and CDR2 SASEGT.

The J gene is TRBJ2-1, the V gene TRBV12-3 or TRBV12-4; 9 bases align to TRBD1. The CDR3 consists of 13 residues. V dropped 5 bases and J dropped 6; count of bases not matched to a gene: 2. DNA of the CDR3: TGTGCCAGCAGTCACAGGGGGCGCAATGAGCAGTTCTTC. Encoded protein: CASSHRGRNEQFF.

The chain uses TRBV2 and TRBJ2-1, with 12 bases that match TRBD2. There are 15 residues in the CDR3. Germline V gives CDR1 SNHLY, CDR2 FYNNEI. Unmatched junction bases numbered 6, after V lost 6 bases and J lost 6 bases. The DNA for the CDR3 is TGTGCCAGCAGGCCCCTAGCGGGAGGGCCCAATGAGCAGTTCTTC. This codes for CASRPLAGGPNEQFF.

This chain links TRBV24-1 with TRBJ2-1; D is uncertain. CDR1 is KGHDR, CDR2 SFDVKD, per germline. CDR3 length: 15 amino acids. V lost 5 bases and J lost 5, with 15 bases in between. The CDR3: CATSGWAGPDNEQFF. Here the CDR3 DNA reads TGTGCCACCAGTGGTTGGGCTGGCCCCGACAATGAGCAGTTCTTC.

V and J are TRBV29-1 and TRBJ1-2; D gene ambiguous. Germline V gene lookup returns CDR1 SQVTM and CDR2 ANQGSEA. The CDR3 totals 10 residues. V lost 2 bases, J lost 7 bases, and 5 bases lay in between. The CDR3 bases are TGCAGCGTTGAAAGTCTTGGCTACACCTTC. Its protein is CSVESLGYTF.

The genes are TRBV7-9 and TRBJ2-7; D gene uncertain. This CDR3 contains 13 residues. The germline CDR1 and CDR2 sequences are SEHNR and FQNEAQ (reference sequence). Trimming left V 5 bases short and J 2 bases short, with 10 bases between. CDR3 nucleotide sequence: TGTGCCAGCAGCCCAACAGTTACCTACGAGCAGTACTTC. Protein: CASSPTVTYEQYF.

The genes are TRBV3-1 (or the pseudogene TRBV3-2) and TRBJ1-2; a possible D gene is TRBD1 (5 bases). V was cut by 8 bases and J by 6 bases, with 19 bases left in between. The CDR3 covers 14 residues. Germline CDR1 LGHDT, CDR2 YNNKEL (reference sequence). The CDR3 loop is CASSRQGVGDGYTF. The DNA of the CDR3 is TGTGCCAGCTCTCGGCAGGGAGTGGGTGATGGCTACACCTTC.

The V call is TRBV15, the J call TRBJ2-3; D is ambiguous. Germline V CDR1 and CDR2: LNHNV, YYDKDF (reference sequence). The CDR3 covers 12 residues. V dropped 0 bases and J dropped 5 bases, with 3 bases sitting between them. The CDR3 loop is CATSRDLDTQYF. The DNA for the CDR3 is TGTGCCACCAGCAGAGACTTAGATACGCAGTATTTT.